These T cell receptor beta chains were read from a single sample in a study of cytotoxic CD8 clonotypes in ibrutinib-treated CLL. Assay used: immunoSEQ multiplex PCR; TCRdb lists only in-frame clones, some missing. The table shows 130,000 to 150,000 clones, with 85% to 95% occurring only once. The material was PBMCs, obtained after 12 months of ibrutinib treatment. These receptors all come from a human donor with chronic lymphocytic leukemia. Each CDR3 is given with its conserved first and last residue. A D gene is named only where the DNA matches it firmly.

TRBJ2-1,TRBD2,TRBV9,CASSVVTSGRHEQFF,TGTGCCAGCAGCGTAGTAACTAGCGGGAGGCATGAGCAGTTCTTC
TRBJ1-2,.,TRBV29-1,CSVKDRGTYLGYTF,TGCAGCGTCAAAGATCGGGGGACCTATCTGGGCTACACCTTC
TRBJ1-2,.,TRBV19,CASSTRQLYGYTF,TGTGCCAGTAGTACGCGGCAGCTCTATGGCTACACCTTC
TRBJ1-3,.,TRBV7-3,CASSLTGGGNTIYF,TGTGCCAGCAGCTTAACCGGCGGTGGAAACACCATATATTTT
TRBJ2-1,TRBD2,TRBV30,CAWKGTSGSQGEQFF,TGTGCCTGGAAGGGGACTAGCGGGAGCCAGGGTGAGCAGTTCTTC
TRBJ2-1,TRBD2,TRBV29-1,CSVSRTSGNNEQFF,TGCAGCGTCAGTCGGACTAGCGGAAACAATGAGCAGTTCTTC
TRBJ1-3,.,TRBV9,CASKAGHSGNTIYF,TGTGCCAGCAAAGCGGGACACTCTGGAAACACCATATATTTT
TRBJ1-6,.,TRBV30,CAWRDTSSPLHF,TGTGCCTGGAGAGACACTTCTTCACCCCTCCACTTT
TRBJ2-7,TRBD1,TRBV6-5,CASSSGTGSSYEQYF,TGTGCCAGCAGTTCAGGGACAGGGAGCTCCTACGAGCAGTACTTC
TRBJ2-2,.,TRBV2,CASSEIGGANTGELFF,TGTGCCAGCAGTGAAATAGGGGGAGCGAACACCGGGGAGCTGTTTTTT